This record covers a single TCR beta chain. CDR1 and CDR2 (germline): GTSNPN, SVGIG (reference sequence). The CDR3 covers 13 residues. V lost 2 bases, J lost 4 bases, and 8 bases lay in between. The sample belongs to a study of Ad26.COV2.S vaccination and SARS-CoV-2 variants. The assay was immunoSEQ multiplex PCR, and TCRdb's table has in-frame clones only and misses some. The sample shows about 420,000 clones, roughly 90% of them seen only once. The treatment is: around 19 received Ad26.COV2.S at low or high dose, single or two shots; 5 received placebo; per-sample allocation not given. Day 63 after the first vaccine or placebo injection was the time point for sampling.

Here the sequenced sample was peripheral blood, taken in a trial of Ad26.COV2.S vaccine versus placebo. This TCR derives from a person between 18 and 65 years old who received the Ad26.COV2.S COVID-19 vaccine or a placebo. The V call is TRBV30, the J call TRBJ2-2, with D possibly being TRBD2 (5 bases). The CDR3 sequence: CAWSQGSTGELFF. The CDR3 DNA is TGTGCCTGGAGTCAAGGGAGCACCGGGGAGCTGTTTTTT. Full variable domain (missing parts from reference TRBV30 and TRBJ2-2): SQTIHQWPATLVQPVGSPLSLECTVEGTSNPNLYWYRQAAGRGLQLLFYSVGIGQISSEVPQNLSASRPQDRQFILSSKKLLLSDSGFYLCAWSQGSTGELFFGEGSRLTVL.